This T cell receptor (beta chain) was recorded in a study of CD8+ T cells in alopecia areata. Study findings and constraints: Sequencing of scalp tissue also captures the resident alphabeta T cells of normal skin.

Extracted RNA was reverse transcribed into cDNA, the sequencing template. Profiling relied on immunoSEQ multiplex PCR, and the TCRdb table lists in-frame clones only, not all of them. Altogether approximately 140,000 clones are present, about nine tenths being singletons, with the ten largest covering less than 15%. On this clone itself: Antigen: not known.

The CDR3 totals 15 residues. The trim removed 4 bases at V and 6 bases at J, leaving 8 bases unmatched. Germline V CDR1 and CDR2: SGHVS, FQNEAQ. CD4+ and CD8+ T cells were sorted from PBMCs stained for CD3, CD4 and CD8. The TCR was taken from a human donor with alopecia areata. This chain connects TRBV7-8 to TRBJ1-1; 10 bases are a match to TRBD1. The source was CD8+ T cells sorted from blood, collected at week 0. The CDR3 spells CASSSEGQGSPEAFF. The CDR3 nucleotides read TGTGCCAGCAGCTCGGAGGGACAGGGGAGTCCTGAAGCTTTCTTT.